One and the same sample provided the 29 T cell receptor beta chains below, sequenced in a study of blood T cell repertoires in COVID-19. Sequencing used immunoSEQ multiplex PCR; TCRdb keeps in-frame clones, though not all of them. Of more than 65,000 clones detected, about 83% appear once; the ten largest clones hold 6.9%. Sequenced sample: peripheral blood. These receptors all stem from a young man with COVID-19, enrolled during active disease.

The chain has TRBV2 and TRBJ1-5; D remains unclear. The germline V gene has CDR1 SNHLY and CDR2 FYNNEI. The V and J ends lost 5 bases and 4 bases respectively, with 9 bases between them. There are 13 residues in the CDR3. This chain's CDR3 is CASSRTPNQPQHF. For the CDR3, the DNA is TGTGCCAGCAGTAGAACACCTAATCAGCCCCAGCATTTT.

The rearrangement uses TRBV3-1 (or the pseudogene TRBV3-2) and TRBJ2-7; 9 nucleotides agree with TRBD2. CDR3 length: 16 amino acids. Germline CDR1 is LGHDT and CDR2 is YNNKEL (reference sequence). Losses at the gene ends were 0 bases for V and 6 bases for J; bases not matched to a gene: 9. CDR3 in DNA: TGTGCCAGCAGCCAAGATTTAGCGGGAGCGTATGGCGAGCAGTACTTC. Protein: CASSQDLAGAYGEQYF.

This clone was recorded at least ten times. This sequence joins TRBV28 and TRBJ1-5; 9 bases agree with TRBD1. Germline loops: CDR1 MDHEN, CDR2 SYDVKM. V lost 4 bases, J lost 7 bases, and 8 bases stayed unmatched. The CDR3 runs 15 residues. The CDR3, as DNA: TGTGCCAGCAGTTCCTCGGGGACAGGGTACCAGCCCCAGCATTTT. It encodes CASSSSGTGYQPQHF. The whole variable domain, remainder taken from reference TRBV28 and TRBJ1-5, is DVKVTQSSRYLVKRTGEKVFLECVQDMDHENMFWYRQDPGLGLRLIYFSYDVKMKEKGDIPEGYSVSREKKERFSLILESASTNQTSMYLCASSSSGTGYQPQHFGDGTRLSIL.

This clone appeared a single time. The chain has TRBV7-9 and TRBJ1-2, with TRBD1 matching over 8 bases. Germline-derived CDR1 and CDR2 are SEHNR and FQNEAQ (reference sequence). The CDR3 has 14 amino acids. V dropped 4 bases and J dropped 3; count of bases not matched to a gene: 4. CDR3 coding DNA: TGTGCCAGCAGCTCGGGACAGGCACACTATGGCTACACCTTC. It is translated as CASSSGQAHYGYTF.

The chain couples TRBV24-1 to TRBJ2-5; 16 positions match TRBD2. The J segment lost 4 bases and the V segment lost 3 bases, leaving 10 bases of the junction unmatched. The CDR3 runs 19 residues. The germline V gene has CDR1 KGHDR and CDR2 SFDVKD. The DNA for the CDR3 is TGTGCCACCAGTGATCCCGGGACTAGCGGGAGGGCGGGGGGAGAGACCCAGTACTTC. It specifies CATSDPGTSGRAGGETQYF.

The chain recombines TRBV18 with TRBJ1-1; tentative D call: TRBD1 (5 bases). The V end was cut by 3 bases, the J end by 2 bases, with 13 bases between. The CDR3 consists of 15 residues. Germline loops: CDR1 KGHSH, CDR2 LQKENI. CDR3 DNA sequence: TGTGCCAGCTCACCTAATGGGGCAATAAACACTGAAGCTTTCTTT. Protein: CASSPNGAINTEAFF.

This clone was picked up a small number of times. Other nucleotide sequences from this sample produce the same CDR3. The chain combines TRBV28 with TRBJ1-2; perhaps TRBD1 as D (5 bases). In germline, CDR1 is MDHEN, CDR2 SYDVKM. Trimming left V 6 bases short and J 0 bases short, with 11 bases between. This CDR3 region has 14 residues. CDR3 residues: CASSPGGANYGYTF. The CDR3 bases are TGTGCCAGCAGCCCCGGGGGGGCTAACTATGGCTACACCTTC.

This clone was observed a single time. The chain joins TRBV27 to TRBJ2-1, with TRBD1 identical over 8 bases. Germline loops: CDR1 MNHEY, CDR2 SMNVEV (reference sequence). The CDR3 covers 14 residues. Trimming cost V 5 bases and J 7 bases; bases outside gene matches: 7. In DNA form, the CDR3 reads TGTGCCAGCAGTCATGGACAGGGCCAGAATGAGCAGTTCTTC. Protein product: CASSHGQGQNEQFF.

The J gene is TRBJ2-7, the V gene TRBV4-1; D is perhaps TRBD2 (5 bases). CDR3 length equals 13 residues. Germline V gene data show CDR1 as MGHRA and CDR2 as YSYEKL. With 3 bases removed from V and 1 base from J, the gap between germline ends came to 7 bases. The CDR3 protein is CASSQGASYEQYF. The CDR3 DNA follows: TGCGCCAGCAGCCAGGGAGCGTCCTACGAGCAGTACTTC.

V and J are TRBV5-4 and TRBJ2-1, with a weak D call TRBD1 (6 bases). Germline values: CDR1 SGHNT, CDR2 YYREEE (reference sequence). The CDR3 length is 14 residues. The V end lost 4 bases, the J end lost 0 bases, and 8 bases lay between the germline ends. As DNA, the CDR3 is TGTGCCAGCAGCGACAGGAGCTCCTACAATGAGCAGTTCTTC. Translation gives CASSDRSSYNEQFF.

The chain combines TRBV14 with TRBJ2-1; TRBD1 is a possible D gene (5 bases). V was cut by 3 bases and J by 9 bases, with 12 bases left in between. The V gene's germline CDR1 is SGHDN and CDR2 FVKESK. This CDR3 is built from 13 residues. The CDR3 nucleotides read TGTGCCAGCAGCCAGTTAGTAGACAGTGAGCAGTTCTTC. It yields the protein CASSQLVDSEQFF.

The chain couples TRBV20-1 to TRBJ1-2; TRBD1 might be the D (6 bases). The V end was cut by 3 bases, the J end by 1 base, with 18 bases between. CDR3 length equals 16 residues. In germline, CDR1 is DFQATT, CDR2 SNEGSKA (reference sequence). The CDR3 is CSASAPFGQHNYGYTF. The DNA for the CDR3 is TGCAGTGCTAGTGCCCCATTCGGACAGCATAACTATGGCTACACCTTC.

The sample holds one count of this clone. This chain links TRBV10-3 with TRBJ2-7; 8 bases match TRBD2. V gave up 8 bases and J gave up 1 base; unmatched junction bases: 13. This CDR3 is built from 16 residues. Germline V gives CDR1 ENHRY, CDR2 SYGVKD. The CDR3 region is CAIHTGQAGASYEQYF. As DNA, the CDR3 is TGTGCCATCCACACCGGTCAAGCGGGAGCATCCTACGAGCAGTACTTC.

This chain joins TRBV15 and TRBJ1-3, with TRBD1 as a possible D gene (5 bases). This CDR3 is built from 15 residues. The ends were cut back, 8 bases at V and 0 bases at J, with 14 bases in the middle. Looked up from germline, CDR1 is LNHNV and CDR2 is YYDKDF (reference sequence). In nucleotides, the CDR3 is TGTGCCACCTCTAACCCCGACAGCTCTGGAAACACCATATATTTT. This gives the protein CATSNPDSSGNTIYF.

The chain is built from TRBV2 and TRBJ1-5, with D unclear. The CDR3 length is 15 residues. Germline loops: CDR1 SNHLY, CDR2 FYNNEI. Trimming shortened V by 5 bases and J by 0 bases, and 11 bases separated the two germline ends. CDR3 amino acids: CASSSGLFSNQPQHF. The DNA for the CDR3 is TGTGCCAGCAGTTCTGGACTCTTTAGCAATCAGCCCCAGCATTTT.

For the CDR3, the DNA is TGTGCCAGCAGCTTAGGAGCCTCCTACGAGCAGTACTTC. Residues: CASSLGASYEQYF. The J gene is TRBJ2-7, the V gene TRBV7-6; D not resolved. The CDR3 runs 13 residues. CDR1 SGHVS and CDR2 FNYEAQ come from the germline V gene. The V end was cut by 1 base, the J end by 0 bases, with 4 bases between. The full variable domain, rest sourced from reference TRBV7-6 and TRBJ2-7, is GAGVSQSPRYKVTKRGQDVALRCDPISGHVSLYWYRQALGQGPEFLTYFNYEAQQDKSGLPNDRFSAERPEGSISTLTIQRTEQRDSAMYRCASSLGASYEQYFGPGTRLTVT.

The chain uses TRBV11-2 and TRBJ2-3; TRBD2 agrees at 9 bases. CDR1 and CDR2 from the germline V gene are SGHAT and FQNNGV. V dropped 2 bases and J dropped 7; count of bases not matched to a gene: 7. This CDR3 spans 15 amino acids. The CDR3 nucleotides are TGTGCCAGCAGCTTAAGTAGCGGGAGAGCCAATACGCAGTATTTT. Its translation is CASSLSSGRANTQYF.

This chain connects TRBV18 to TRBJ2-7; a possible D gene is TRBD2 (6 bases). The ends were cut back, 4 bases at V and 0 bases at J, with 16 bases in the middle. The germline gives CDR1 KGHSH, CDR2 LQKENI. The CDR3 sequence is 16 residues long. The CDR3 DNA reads TGTGCCAGCTCACGCATGGGACTTTCTGTCTCCTACGAGCAGTACTTC. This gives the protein CASSRMGLSVSYEQYF.

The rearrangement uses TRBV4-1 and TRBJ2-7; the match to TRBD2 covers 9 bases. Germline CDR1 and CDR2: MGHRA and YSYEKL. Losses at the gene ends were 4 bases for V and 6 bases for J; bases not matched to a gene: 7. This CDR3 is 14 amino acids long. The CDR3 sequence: CASSPGLATGEQYF. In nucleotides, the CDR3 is TGCGCCAGCAGCCCGGGACTAGCAACGGGCGAGCAGTACTTC.

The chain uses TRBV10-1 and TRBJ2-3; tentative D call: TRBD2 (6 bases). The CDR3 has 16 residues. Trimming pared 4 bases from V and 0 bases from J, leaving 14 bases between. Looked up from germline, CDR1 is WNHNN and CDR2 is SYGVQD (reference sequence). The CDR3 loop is CASSGIPGTSTDTQYF. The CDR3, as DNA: TGCGCCAGCAGTGGGATCCCAGGGACTAGCACAGATACGCAGTATTTT.

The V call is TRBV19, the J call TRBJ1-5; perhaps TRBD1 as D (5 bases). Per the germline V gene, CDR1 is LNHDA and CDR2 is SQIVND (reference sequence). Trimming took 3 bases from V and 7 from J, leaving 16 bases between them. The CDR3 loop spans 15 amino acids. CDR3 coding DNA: TGTGCCAGTAGTATGCTCCAACTGGGGGGACAGCCCCAGCATTTT. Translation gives CASSMLQLGGQPQHF. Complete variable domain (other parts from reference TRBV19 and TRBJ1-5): DGGITQSPKYLFRKEGQNVTLSCEQNLNHDAMYWYRQDPGQGLRLIYYSQIVNDFQKGDIAEGYSVSREKKESFPLTVTSAQKNPTAFYLCASSMLQLGGQPQHFGDGTRLSIL.

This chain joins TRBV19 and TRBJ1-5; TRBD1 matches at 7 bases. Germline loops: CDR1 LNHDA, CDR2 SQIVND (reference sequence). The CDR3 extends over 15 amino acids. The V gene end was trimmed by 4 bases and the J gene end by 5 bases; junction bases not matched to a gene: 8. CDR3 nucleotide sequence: TGTGCCAGTAGTAAGGGCGGACAGGCCTATCAGCCCCAGCATTTT. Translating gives CASSKGGQAYQPQHF. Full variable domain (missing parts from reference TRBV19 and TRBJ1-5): DGGITQSPKYLFRKEGQNVTLSCEQNLNHDAMYWYRQDPGQGLRLIYYSQIVNDFQKGDIAEGYSVSREKKESFPLTVTSAQKNPTAFYLCASSKGGQAYQPQHFGDGTRLSIL.

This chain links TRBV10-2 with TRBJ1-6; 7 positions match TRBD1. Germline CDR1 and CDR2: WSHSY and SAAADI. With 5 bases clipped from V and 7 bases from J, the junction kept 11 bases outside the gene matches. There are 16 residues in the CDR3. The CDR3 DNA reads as TGCGCCAGCAGTCTCCAGACAGGGAGTAACAATTCACCCCTCCACTTT. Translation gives CASSLQTGSNNSPLHF.

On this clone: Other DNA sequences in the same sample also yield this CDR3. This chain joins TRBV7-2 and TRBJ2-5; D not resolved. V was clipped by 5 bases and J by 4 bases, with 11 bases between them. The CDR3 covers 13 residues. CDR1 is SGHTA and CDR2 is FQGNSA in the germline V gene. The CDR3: CASSPRVGETQYF. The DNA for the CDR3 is TGTGCCAGCAGCCCTCGGGTAGGAGAGACCCAGTACTTC.

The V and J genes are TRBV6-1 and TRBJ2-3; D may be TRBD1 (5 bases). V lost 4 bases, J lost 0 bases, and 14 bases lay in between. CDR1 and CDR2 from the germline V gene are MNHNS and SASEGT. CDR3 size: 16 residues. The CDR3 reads CASSAYSGLSTDTQYF. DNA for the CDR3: TGTGCCAGCAGTGCCTACTCAGGGCTTAGCACAGATACGCAGTATTTT.

Here the CDR3 reads CASRSLRLGGPRDEQFF. Written as DNA, the CDR3 is TGTGCCAGCAGGTCCCTTAGGTTGGGAGGTCCTCGGGATGAGCAGTTCTTC. The gene calls are TRBV7-9 and TRBJ2-1; weak D call: TRBD2 (6 bases). CDR3 length: 17 residues. Germline V lookup: CDR1 SEHNR, CDR2 FQNEAQ (reference sequence). V was clipped by 6 bases and J by 8 bases, with 26 bases between them.

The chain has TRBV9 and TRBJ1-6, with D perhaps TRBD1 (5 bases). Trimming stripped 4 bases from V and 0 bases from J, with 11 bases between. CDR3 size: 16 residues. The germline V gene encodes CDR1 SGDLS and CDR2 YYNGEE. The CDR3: CASSPSTDSYNSPLHF. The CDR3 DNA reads TGTGCCAGCAGCCCTTCGACAGACTCCTATAATTCACCCCTCCACTTT.

CDR3 DNA sequence: TGCAGCGTAAGGACAGGGGGAATCTACGAGCAGTACTTC. Protein product: CSVRTGGIYEQYF. V is TRBV29-1 and J is TRBJ2-7; TRBD1 agrees at 10 bases. The V and J ends lost 6 bases and 3 bases, in that order; junction bases with no gene match: 5. CDR3 length: 13 amino acids. CDR1 is SQVTM, CDR2 ANQGSEA, per germline.

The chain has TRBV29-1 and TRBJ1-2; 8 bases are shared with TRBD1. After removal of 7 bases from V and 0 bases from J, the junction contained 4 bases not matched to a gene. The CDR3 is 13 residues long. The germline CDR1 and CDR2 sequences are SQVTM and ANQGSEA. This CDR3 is CSAGQGSNYGYTF. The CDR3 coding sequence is TGCAGCGCCGGACAGGGTTCTAACTATGGCTACACCTTC.